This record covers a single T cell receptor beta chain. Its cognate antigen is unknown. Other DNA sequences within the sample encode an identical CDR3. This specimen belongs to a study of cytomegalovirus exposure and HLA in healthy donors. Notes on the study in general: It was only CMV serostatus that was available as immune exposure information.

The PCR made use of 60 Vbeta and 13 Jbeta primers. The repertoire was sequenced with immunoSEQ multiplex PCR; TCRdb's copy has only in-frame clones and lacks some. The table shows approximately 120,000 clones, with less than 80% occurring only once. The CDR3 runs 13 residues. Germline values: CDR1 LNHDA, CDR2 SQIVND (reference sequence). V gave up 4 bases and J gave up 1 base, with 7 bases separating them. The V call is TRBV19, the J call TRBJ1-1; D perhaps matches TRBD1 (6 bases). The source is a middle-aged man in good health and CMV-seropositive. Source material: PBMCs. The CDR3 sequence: CASSTTGNTEAFF. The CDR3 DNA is TGTGCCAGTAGTACGACAGGGAACACTGAAGCTTTCTTT.